This is a list of T cell receptor beta chains from one sample in a study of T cell responses to AZD1222 COVID-19 vaccine. TCRdb's copy holds only in-frame clones and misses some; the assay was immunoSEQ multiplex PCR. The table includes some 150,000 clones, around nine tenths detected once. The starting material was peripheral blood, obtained 28 days after the second AZD1222 dose. These receptors all stem from an adult who received the AZD1222 COVID-19 vaccine. Each CDR3 is given with its conserved first and last residue. The D gene is left open where the match is weak. Part of the rows lack a size; the others show once, few, many or a class for expanded clones.

v_call: TRBV18; j_call: TRBJ2-7; clone_size: -; d_call: -; cdr3_nt: TGTGCCAGCTCACCATTATCCAGCTCCTACGAGCAGTACTTC; cdr3_aa: CASSPLSSSYEQYF
v_call: TRBV7-9; j_call: TRBJ2-7; clone_size: once; d_call: TRBD2; cdr3_nt: TGTGCCAGCAGCCCCACTAGCGGGGGCTCCTACGAGCAGTACTTC; cdr3_aa: CASSPTSGGSYEQYF
v_call: TRBV10-3; j_call: TRBJ2-7; clone_size: -; d_call: TRBD1; cdr3_nt: TGTGCCATCAGTGAAGGGACAGGGGTCCACTACGAGCAGTACTTC; cdr3_aa: CAISEGTGVHYEQYF
v_call: TRBV24-1; j_call: TRBJ1-2; clone_size: -; d_call: -; cdr3_nt: TGTGCCACCAGTGATCCCTATCTGGACTATGGCTACACCTTC; cdr3_aa: CATSDPYLDYGYTF
v_call: TRBV5-1; j_call: TRBJ2-7; clone_size: -; d_call: TRBD2; cdr3_nt: TGCGCCAGCAGCTTAATAAGCGGGGGGGCCTACGAGCAGTACTTC; cdr3_aa: CASSLISGGAYEQYF
v_call: TRBV10-3; j_call: TRBJ2-1; clone_size: -; d_call: TRBD2; cdr3_nt: TGTGCCATCGCCGCGGGGGGCGGGGGACCTCGGAATGAGCAGTTCTTC; cdr3_aa: CAIAAGGGGPRNEQFF
v_call: TRBV4-1; j_call: TRBJ1-5; clone_size: -; d_call: -; cdr3_nt: TGCGCCAGCAGCCAAGAACCCAGGTCGGGCAATCAGCCCCAGCATTTT; cdr3_aa: CASSQEPRSGNQPQHF
v_call: TRBV3-1/TRBV3-2; j_call: TRBJ1-5; clone_size: -; d_call: TRBD1; cdr3_nt: TGTGCCAGCAGCTTGGGACAGAGGAATCAGCCCCAGCATTTT; cdr3_aa: CASSLGQRNQPQHF
v_call: TRBV5-8; j_call: TRBJ1-2; clone_size: -; d_call: -; cdr3_nt: TGTGCCAGCAGCTTTAATTTAGGGTATTATGGCTACACCTTC; cdr3_aa: CASSFNLGYYGYTF
v_call: TRBV6-2/TRBV6-3; j_call: TRBJ1-1; clone_size: few; d_call: -; cdr3_nt: TGTGCCAGCAGTTCAAATGGAATGAACACTGAAGCTTTCTTT; cdr3_aa: CASSSNGMNTEAFF
v_call: TRBV12-3/TRBV12-4; j_call: TRBJ1-1; clone_size: -; d_call: -; cdr3_nt: TGTGCCAGCAGAGTCCGCCTTGCTGAAGCTTTCTTT; cdr3_aa: CASRVRLAEAFF
v_call: TRBV3-1/TRBV3-2; j_call: TRBJ1-1; clone_size: -; d_call: -; cdr3_nt: TGTGCCAGCAGCCAATACTCGGGGCCCTTGAACACTGAAGCTTTCTTT; cdr3_aa: CASSQYSGPLNTEAFF
v_call: TRBV25-1; j_call: TRBJ1-1; clone_size: -; d_call: -; cdr3_nt: TGTGCCAGCAGACGCTCCGGTACGGACACTGAAGCTTTCTTT; cdr3_aa: CASRRSGTDTEAFF
v_call: TRBV6-5; j_call: TRBJ1-1; clone_size: -; d_call: TRBD1; cdr3_nt: TGTGCCAGCAGATTATATAAGGGGGCTTTTGAAGCTTTCTTT; cdr3_aa: CASRLYKGAFEAFF
v_call: TRBV15; j_call: TRBJ1-5; clone_size: -; d_call: -; cdr3_nt: TGTGCCACCAGCAGAGATTTGCAGGAATATCAGCCCCAGCATTTT; cdr3_aa: CATSRDLQEYQPQHF
v_call: TRBV7-9; j_call: TRBJ1-1; clone_size: -; d_call: -; cdr3_nt: TGTGCCAGCAGCTTAGAGGCAGATACGTCTACTGAAGCTTTCTTT; cdr3_aa: CASSLEADTSTEAFF
v_call: TRBV5-1; j_call: TRBJ1-6; clone_size: -; d_call: -; cdr3_nt: TGCGCCAGCAGCTTGGCTGAGAAGGCACCCCTCCACTTT; cdr3_aa: CASSLAEKAPLHF
v_call: TRBV5-1; j_call: TRBJ1-2; clone_size: -; d_call: -; cdr3_nt: TGCGCCAGCAGAGTGGGTCAACAATATGGCTACACCTTC; cdr3_aa: CASRVGQQYGYTF
v_call: TRBV13; j_call: TRBJ1-1; clone_size: -; d_call: -; cdr3_nt: TGTGCCAGCGGAGGGCCTAACACTGAAGCTTTCTTT; cdr3_aa: CASGGPNTEAFF
v_call: TRBV30; j_call: TRBJ1-1; clone_size: -; d_call: -; cdr3_nt: TGTGCCTGGACCGGGCTTTCACAGGGAGACACTGAAGCTTTCTTT; cdr3_aa: CAWTGLSQGDTEAFF
v_call: TRBV19; j_call: TRBJ2-7; clone_size: once; d_call: TRBD2; cdr3_nt: TGTGCCAGTGCCACTAGCGGGGGGTCCTACGAGCAGTACTTC; cdr3_aa: CASATSGGSYEQYF
v_call: TRBV19; j_call: TRBJ1-2; clone_size: -; d_call: TRBD1; cdr3_nt: TGTGCCAGTACCCCCGGGACAGGGGACTATTACTATGGCTACACCTTC; cdr3_aa: CASTPGTGDYYYGYTF
v_call: TRBV6-5; j_call: TRBJ1-1; clone_size: -; d_call: -; cdr3_nt: TGTGCCAGCCGAAACCCCGGTGTGGAAGCTTTCTTT; cdr3_aa: CASRNPGVEAFF
v_call: TRBV18; j_call: TRBJ2-7; clone_size: -; d_call: TRBD2; cdr3_nt: TGTGCCAGCTCATTGGGACTAGCGGGGGCCCTCGAGCAGTACTTC; cdr3_aa: CASSLGLAGALEQYF
v_call: TRBV11-2; j_call: TRBJ1-2; clone_size: -; d_call: TRBD1; cdr3_nt: TGTGCCAGCAGCCCTGAGATGTACAGGGGGAGTATTGGTGGCTACACCTTC; cdr3_aa: CASSPEMYRGSIGGYTF
v_call: TRBV30; j_call: TRBJ2-2; clone_size: -; d_call: -; cdr3_nt: TGTGCCTGCCAAACCTTTGGGGACAAGAGAAACACCGGGGAGCTGTTTTTT; cdr3_aa: CACQTFGDKRNTGELFF
v_call: TRBV12-3/TRBV12-4; j_call: TRBJ1-2; clone_size: once; d_call: -; cdr3_nt: TGTGCCAGCAGTTTAGATGGGGTAGGCTACACCTTC; cdr3_aa: CASSLDGVGYTF
v_call: TRBV30; j_call: TRBJ1-4; clone_size: -; d_call: -; cdr3_nt: TGTGCCTGGAGTGAGGAGAGTAATGAAAAACTGTTTTTT; cdr3_aa: CAWSEESNEKLFF
v_call: TRBV4-2; j_call: TRBJ2-1; clone_size: -; d_call: -; cdr3_nt: TGTGCCAGCAGCCAAACGGTGGATGGGGATGAGCAGTTCTTC; cdr3_aa: CASSQTVDGDEQFF
v_call: TRBV3-1/TRBV3-2; j_call: TRBJ1-1; clone_size: -; d_call: -; cdr3_nt: TGTGCCAGCAGTTTCCTGACAGCCAACACTGAAGCTTTCTTT; cdr3_aa: CASSFLTANTEAFF
v_call: TRBV11-3; j_call: TRBJ2-5; clone_size: -; d_call: -; cdr3_nt: TGTGCCAGCAGCTTATTCGGGGGAGTGGGAGAGACCCAGTACTTC; cdr3_aa: CASSLFGGVGETQYF
v_call: TRBV7-9; j_call: TRBJ2-1; clone_size: -; d_call: TRBD2; cdr3_nt: TGTGCCAGCAGCTTTGGCGGGGGTTACAATGAGCAGTTCTTC; cdr3_aa: CASSFGGGYNEQFF
v_call: TRBV11-2; j_call: TRBJ2-1; clone_size: once; d_call: TRBD1; cdr3_nt: TGTGCCAGCAGTGCCGGGACAGTGTTCAATGAGCAGTTCTTC; cdr3_aa: CASSAGTVFNEQFF
v_call: TRBV20-1; j_call: TRBJ2-7; clone_size: -; d_call: TRBD1; cdr3_nt: TGCAGTGCTAGTCCAGGGGGCTCCTACGAGCAGTACTTC; cdr3_aa: CSASPGGSYEQYF
v_call: TRBV19; j_call: TRBJ1-2; clone_size: few; d_call: -; cdr3_nt: TGTGCTACCGAAGCAGGTAGAGGGACGGTTGGCTACACCTTC; cdr3_aa: CATEAGRGTVGYTF
v_call: TRBV12-3/TRBV12-4; j_call: TRBJ1-2; clone_size: -; d_call: -; cdr3_nt: TGTGCCAGCAACGGCAACTATGGCTACACCTTC; cdr3_aa: CASNGNYGYTF
v_call: TRBV3-1/TRBV3-2; j_call: TRBJ1-2; clone_size: -; d_call: -; cdr3_nt: TGTGCCAGCAGCCAACAGACTATATATGGCTACACCTTC; cdr3_aa: CASSQQTIYGYTF
v_call: TRBV28; j_call: TRBJ2-1; clone_size: -; d_call: -; cdr3_nt: TGTGCCAGCAGTTTACCCGGAGGGTACAATGAGCAGTTCTTC; cdr3_aa: CASSLPGGYNEQFF
v_call: TRBV9; j_call: TRBJ1-2; clone_size: -; d_call: -; cdr3_nt: TGTGCCAGCAGCGTAGGGGTACGCGACTATGGCTACACCTTC; cdr3_aa: CASSVGVRDYGYTF
v_call: TRBV5-6; j_call: TRBJ1-3; clone_size: -; d_call: TRBD1; cdr3_nt: TGTGCCAGCAGCATCTACACAGGGGACGGCCCTGGAAACACCATATATTTT; cdr3_aa: CASSIYTGDGPGNTIYF
v_call: TRBV6-5; j_call: TRBJ2-4; clone_size: -; d_call: -; cdr3_nt: TGTGCCAGCCGAGGTGGGCAGGGGAAAAACATTCAGTACTTC; cdr3_aa: CASRGGQGKNIQYF
v_call: TRBV4-1; j_call: TRBJ2-1; clone_size: -; d_call: TRBD2; cdr3_nt: TGCGCCAGCAGCCACTCGGGTAGGGAGGGGAATGAGCAGTTCTTC; cdr3_aa: CASSHSGREGNEQFF
v_call: TRBV6-1; j_call: TRBJ1-2; clone_size: few; d_call: TRBD1; cdr3_nt: TGTGCCAGCAGTGAGCGACAGGGTAGTGGCTACACCTTC; cdr3_aa: CASSERQGSGYTF
v_call: TRBV7-2; j_call: TRBJ1-5; clone_size: -; d_call: TRBD1; cdr3_nt: TGTGCCAGCAGCTTAGAGCCAGGGGGGGGGAGCAATCAGCCCCAGCATTTT; cdr3_aa: CASSLEPGGGSNQPQHF
v_call: TRBV7-9; j_call: TRBJ2-3; clone_size: -; d_call: -; cdr3_nt: TGTGCCAGCAGCCCCACTGGAGCCCCAAAAACAGATACGCAGTATTTT; cdr3_aa: CASSPTGAPKTDTQYF